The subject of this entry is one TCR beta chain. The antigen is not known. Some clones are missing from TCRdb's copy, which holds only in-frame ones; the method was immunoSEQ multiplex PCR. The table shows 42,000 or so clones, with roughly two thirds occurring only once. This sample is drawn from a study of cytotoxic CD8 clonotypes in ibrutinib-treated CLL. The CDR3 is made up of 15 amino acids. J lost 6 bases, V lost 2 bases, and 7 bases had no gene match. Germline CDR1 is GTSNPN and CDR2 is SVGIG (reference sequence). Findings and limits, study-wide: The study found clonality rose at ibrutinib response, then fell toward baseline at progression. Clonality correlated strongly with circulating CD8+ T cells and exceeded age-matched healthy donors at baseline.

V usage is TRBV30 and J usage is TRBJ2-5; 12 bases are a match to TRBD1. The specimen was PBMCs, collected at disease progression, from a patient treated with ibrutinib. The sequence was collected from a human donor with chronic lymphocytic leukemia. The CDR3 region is CAWSPGTGGVKTQYF. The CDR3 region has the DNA TGTGCCTGGAGTCCCGGGACAGGGGGCGTGAAGACCCAGTACTTC.